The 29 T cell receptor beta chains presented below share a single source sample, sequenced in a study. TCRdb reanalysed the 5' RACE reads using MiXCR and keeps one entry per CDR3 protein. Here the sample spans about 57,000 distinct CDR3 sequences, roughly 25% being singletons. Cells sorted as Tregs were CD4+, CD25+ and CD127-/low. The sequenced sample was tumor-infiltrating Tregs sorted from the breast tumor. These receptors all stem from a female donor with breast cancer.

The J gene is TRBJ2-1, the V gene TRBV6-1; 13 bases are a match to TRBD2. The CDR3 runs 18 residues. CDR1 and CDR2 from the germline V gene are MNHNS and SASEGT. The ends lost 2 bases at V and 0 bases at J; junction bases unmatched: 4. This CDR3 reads CASSESWTSGSSYNEQFF. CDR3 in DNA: TGTGCCAGCAGTGAATCTTGGACTAGCGGGAGCTCCTACAATGAGCAGTTCTTC.

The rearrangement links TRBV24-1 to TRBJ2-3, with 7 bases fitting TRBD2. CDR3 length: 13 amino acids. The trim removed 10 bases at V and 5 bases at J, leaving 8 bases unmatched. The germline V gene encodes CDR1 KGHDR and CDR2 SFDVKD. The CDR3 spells CATGGAGGDTQYF. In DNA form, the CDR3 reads TGTGCCACGGGAGGGGCCGGGGGAGATACGCAGTATTTT.

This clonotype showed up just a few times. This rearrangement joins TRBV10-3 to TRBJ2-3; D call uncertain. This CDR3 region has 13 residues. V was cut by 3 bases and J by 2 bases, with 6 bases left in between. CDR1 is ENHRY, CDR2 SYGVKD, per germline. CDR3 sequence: CAISDSHTDTQYF. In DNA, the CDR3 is TGTGCCATCAGTGATAGCCACACAGATACGCAGTATTTT.

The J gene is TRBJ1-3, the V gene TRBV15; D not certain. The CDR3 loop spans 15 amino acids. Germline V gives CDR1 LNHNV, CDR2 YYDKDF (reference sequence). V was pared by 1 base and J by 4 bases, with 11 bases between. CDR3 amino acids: CATSRAFGSGNTIYF. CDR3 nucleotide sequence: TGTGCCACCAGCAGAGCCTTCGGGTCAGGAAACACCATATATTTT.

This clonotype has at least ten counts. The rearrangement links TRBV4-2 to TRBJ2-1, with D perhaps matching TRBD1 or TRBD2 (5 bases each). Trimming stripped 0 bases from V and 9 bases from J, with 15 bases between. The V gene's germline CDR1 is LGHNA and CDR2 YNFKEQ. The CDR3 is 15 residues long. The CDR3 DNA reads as TGTGCCAGCAGCCAAGATCATTCCGGGGCAGGTGAGCAGTTCTTC. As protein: CASSQDHSGAGEQFF.

DNA of the CDR3: TGCAGTGCTAGAGATGGATGGGGGGGGGCCGAGCAGTACTTC. The encoded protein is CSARDGWGGAEQYF. The V call is TRBV20-1, the J call TRBJ2-7, with D maybe TRBD2 (7 bases). Trimming removed 0 bases at V and 6 bases at J, with 15 bases between. The CDR3 is 14 amino acids. Germline V gene sequence: CDR1 DFQATT, CDR2 SNEGSKA (reference sequence).

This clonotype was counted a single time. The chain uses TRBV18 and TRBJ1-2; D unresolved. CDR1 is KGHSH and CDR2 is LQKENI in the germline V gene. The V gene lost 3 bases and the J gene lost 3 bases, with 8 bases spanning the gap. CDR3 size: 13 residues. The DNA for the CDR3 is TGTGCCAGCTCACCCGACGTGGACTATGGCTACACCTTC. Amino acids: CASSPDVDYGYTF.

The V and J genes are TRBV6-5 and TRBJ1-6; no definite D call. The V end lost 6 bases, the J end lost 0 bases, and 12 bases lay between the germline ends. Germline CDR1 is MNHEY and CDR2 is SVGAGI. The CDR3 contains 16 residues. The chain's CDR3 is CASRLSPSSYNSPLHF. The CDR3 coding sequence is TGTGCCAGCAGACTCTCCCCGAGCTCCTATAATTCACCCCTCCACTTT.

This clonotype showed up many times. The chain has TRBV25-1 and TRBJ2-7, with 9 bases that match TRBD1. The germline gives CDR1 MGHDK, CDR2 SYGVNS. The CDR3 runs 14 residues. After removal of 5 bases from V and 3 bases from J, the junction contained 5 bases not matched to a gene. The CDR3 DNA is TGTGCCAGCAGTCCGGGACAGGGATTCTACGAGCAGTACTTC. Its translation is CASSPGQGFYEQYF.

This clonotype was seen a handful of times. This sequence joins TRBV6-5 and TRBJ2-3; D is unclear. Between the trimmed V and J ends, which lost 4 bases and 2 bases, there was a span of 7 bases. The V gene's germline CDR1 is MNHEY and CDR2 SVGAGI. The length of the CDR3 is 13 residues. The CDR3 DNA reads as TGTGCCAGCAGTTCCTCTCTCACAGATACGCAGTATTTT. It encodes CASSSSLTDTQYF.

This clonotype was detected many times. The chain's CDR3 is CASSQVGWETQYF. The DNA for the CDR3 is TGCGCCAGCAGCCAAGTGGGTTGGGAGACCCAGTACTTC. J is TRBJ2-5 and V is TRBV4-3; D is unresolved. The CDR3 has 13 residues. CDR1 is LGHNA and CDR2 is YSLEER in the germline V gene. V was shortened by 1 base and J by 5 bases, with 8 bases between the two germline ends.

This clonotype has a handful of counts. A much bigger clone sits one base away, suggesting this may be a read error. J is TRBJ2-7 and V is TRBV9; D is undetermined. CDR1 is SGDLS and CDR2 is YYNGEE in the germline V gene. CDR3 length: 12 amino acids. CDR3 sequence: CAGSPAIGEQYF. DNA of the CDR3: TGTGCCGGCAGCCCCGCGATCGGCGAGCAGTACTTC.

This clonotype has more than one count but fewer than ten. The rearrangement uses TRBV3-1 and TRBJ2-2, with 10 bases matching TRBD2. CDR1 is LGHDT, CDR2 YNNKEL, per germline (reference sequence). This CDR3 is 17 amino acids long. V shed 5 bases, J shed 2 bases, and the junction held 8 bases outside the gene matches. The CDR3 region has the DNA TGTGCCAGCAGCGCGGGACTAGCGAAACCTAACACCGGGGAGCTGTTTTTT. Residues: CASSAGLAKPNTGELFF. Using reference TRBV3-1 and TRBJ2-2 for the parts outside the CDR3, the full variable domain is DTAVSQTPKYLVTQMGNDKSIKCEQNLGHDTMYWYKQDSKKFLKIMFSYNNKELIINETVPNRFSPKSPDKAHLNLHINSLELGDSAVYFCASSAGLAKPNTGELFFGEGSRLTVL.

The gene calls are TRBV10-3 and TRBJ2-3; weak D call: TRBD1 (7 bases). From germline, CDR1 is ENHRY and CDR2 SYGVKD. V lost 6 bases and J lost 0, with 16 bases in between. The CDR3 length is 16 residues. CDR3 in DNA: TGTGCCATCAGCGCTCATCAGGGGGGCAGCACAGATACGCAGTATTTT. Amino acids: CAISAHQGGSTDTQYF.

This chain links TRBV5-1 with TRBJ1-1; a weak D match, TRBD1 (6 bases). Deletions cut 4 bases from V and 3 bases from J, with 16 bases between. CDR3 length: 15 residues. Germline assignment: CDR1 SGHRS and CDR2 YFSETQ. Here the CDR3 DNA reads TGCGCCAGCAGCCCCGGGGGCCTAAAGGACACTGAAGCTTTCTTT. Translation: CASSPGGLKDTEAFF.

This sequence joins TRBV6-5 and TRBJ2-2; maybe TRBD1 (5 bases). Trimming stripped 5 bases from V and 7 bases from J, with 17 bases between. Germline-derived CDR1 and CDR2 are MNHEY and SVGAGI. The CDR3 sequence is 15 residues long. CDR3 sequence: CASSPRKGSVGELFF. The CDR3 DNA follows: TGTGCCAGCAGTCCTCGAAAGGGGTCGGTCGGGGAGCTGTTTTTT.

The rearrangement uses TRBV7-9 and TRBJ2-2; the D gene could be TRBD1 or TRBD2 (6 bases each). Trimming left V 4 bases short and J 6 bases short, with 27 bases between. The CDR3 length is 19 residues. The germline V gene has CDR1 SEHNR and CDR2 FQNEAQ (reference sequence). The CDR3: CASSSSRGPISGGAGELFF. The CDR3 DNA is TGTGCCAGCAGCTCCAGTCGGGGGCCTATATCAGGTGGGGCCGGGGAGCTGTTTTTT.

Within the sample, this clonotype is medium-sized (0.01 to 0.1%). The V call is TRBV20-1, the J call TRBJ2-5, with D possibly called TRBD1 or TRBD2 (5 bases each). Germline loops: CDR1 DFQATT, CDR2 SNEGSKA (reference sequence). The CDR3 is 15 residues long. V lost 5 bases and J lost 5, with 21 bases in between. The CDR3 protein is CSADNLVGDVETQYF. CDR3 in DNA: TGCAGTGCTGATAATCTAGTGGGGGACGTTGAGACCCAGTACTTC.

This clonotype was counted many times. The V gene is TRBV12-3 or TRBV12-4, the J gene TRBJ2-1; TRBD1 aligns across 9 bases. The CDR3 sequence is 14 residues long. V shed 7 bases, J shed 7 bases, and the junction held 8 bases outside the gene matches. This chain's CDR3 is CASNRGQGSNEQFF. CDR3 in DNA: TGTGCCAGCAACAGGGGGCAGGGTTCTAATGAGCAGTTCTTC.

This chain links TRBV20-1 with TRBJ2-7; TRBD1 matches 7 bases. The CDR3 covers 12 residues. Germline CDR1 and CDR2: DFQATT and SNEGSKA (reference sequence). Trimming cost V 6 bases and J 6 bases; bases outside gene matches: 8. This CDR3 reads CSADTGVGEQYF. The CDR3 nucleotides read TGCAGTGCGGACACAGGGGTGGGCGAGCAGTACTTC.

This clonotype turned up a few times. In nucleotides, the CDR3 is TGTGCCAGCAGCTTAATGTTGGACAGGGGCGTCGAGCAGTACTTC. This sequence encodes CASSLMLDRGVEQYF. The rearrangement joins TRBV7-9 to TRBJ2-7, with 9 bases that match TRBD1. This CDR3 region has 15 residues. Germline CDR1 and CDR2: SEHNR and FQNEAQ (reference sequence). V trimming: 2 bases; J trimming: 6 bases; junction bases outside the gene matches: 8.

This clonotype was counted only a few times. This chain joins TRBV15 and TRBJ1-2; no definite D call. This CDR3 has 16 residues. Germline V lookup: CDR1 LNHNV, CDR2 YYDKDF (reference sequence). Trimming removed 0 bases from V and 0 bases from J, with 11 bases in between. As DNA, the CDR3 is TGTGCCACCAGCAGAGATTCGAGGTCTCCTAACTATGGCTACACCTTC. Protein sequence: CATSRDSRSPNYGYTF.

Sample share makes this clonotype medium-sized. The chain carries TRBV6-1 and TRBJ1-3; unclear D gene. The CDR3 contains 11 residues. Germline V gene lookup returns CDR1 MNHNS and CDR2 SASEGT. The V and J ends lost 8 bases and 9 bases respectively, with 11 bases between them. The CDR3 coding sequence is TGTGCCAGCGGAAGGGAAGGCACCATATATTTT. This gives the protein CASGREGTIYF.

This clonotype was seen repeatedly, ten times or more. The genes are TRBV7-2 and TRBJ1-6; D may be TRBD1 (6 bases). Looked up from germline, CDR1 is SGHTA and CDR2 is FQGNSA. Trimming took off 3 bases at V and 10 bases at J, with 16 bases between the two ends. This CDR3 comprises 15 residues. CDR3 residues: CASSFLSSGESPLHF. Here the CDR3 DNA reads TGTGCCAGCAGCTTTCTGAGTTCAGGGGAATCACCCCTCCACTTT. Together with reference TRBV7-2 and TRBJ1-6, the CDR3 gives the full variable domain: GAGVSQSPSNKVTEKGKDVELRCDPISGHTALYWYRQSLGQGLEFLIYFQGNSAPDKSGLPSDRFSAERTGGSVSTLTIQRTQQEDSAVYLCASSFLSSGESPLHFGNGTRLTVT.

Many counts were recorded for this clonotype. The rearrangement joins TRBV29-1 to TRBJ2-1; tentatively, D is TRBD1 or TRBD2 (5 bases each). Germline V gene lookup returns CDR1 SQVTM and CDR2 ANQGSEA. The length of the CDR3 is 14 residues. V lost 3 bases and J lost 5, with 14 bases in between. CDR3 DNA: TGCAGCGTTGAGAGGGGCCTAGGCCACAATGAGCAGTTCTTC. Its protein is CSVERGLGHNEQFF.

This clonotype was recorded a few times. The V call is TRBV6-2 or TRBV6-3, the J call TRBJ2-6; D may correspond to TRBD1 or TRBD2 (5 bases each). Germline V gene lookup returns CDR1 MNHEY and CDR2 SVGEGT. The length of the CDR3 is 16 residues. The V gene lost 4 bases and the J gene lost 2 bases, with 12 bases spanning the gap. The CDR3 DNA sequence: TGTGCCAGCAGTTCCCTGGGGGTCCCTGGGGCCAACGTCCTGACTTTC. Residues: CASSSLGVPGANVLTF.

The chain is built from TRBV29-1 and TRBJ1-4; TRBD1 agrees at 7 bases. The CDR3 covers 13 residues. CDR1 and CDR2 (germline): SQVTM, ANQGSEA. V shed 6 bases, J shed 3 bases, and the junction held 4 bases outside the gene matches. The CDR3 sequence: CSVKQGSNEKLFF. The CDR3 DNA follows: TGCAGCGTAAAACAGGGGTCTAATGAAAAACTGTTTTTT.

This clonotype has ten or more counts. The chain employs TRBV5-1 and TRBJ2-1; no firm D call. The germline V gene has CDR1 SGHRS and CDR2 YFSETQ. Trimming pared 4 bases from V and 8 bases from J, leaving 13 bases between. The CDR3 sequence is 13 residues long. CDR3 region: CASSPSSSDEQFF. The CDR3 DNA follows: TGCGCCAGCAGCCCATCTTCAAGTGATGAGCAGTTCTTC.

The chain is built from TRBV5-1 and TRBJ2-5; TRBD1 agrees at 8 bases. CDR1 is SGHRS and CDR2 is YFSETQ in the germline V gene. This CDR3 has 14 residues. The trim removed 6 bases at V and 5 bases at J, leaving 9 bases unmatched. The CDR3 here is CASTLSTGGETQYF. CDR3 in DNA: TGCGCCAGCACCCTATCCACAGGGGGGGAGACCCAGTACTTC.